The 17 T cell receptor beta chains presented below share a single source sample, sequenced in a study of CD8+CD57+ T cells in acquired aplastic anemia. Selection for sequencing was limited to patients who had shown CD8+CD57+ cell expansion by flow cytometry. The template used for profiling TCR beta VDJ and CDR3 was genomic DNA. Via MiXCR, TCRdb re-called the reads, giving one row per CDR3 protein. The sample holds roughly 61,000 distinct CDR3 sequences; approximately 54% are singletons and the top ten take 15% to 20%. Sequencing input: sorted CD4+, CD8+, or CD8+CD57+ T cells (not recorded which) from PBMCs. The source of these receptors is a human donor with aplastic anemia.

The DNA of the CDR3 is TGTGCCAGTAGTAGGCTAGCGGGGGTCTCACATGAGCAGTTCTTC. Translation gives CASSRLAGVSHEQFF. V usage is TRBV19 and J usage is TRBJ2-1; 10 bases agree with TRBD2. Germline values: CDR1 LNHDA, CDR2 SQIVND (reference sequence). CDR3 length: 15 residues. The V segment lost 4 bases and the J segment 8 bases; nucleotides outside the gene matches: 8. The complete variable domain, with remaining parts taken from reference TRBV19 and TRBJ2-1, reads DGGITQSPKYLFRKEGQNVTLSCEQNLNHDAMYWYRQDPGQGLRLIYYSQIVNDFQKGDIAEGYSVSREKKESFPLTVTSAQKNPTAFYLCASSRLAGVSHEQFFGPGTRLTVL.

J is TRBJ2-2 and V is TRBV27, with TRBD2 identical over 12 bases. Germline V gives CDR1 MNHEY, CDR2 SMNVEV (reference sequence). Trimming at V came to 4 bases and at J to 3 bases, leaving 3 bases not matched to a gene. This CDR3 region has 16 residues. CDR3 DNA: TGTGCCAGCAGTTCTAGCGGGGGGGAGTACACCGGGGAGCTGTTTTTT. Its translation is CASSSSGGEYTGELFF.

This clonotype was found many times. The gene calls are TRBV20-1 and TRBJ1-1; tentative D call: TRBD1 (6 bases). This CDR3 has 15 residues. CDR1 is DFQATT and CDR2 is SNEGSKA in the germline V gene (reference sequence). The germline V and J ends were trimmed by 5 bases and 1 base, with 17 bases remaining between them. DNA of the CDR3: TGCAGTGCTTGCCTTTGGGGGGCTACGAACACTGAAGCTTTCTTT. This sequence encodes CSACLWGATNTEAFF.

This clonotype has just a few counts. Just one base apart from a much larger clone, this may be a read error. This sequence joins TRBV12-3 or TRBV12-4 and TRBJ2-2, with 10 bases that match TRBD1. This CDR3 comprises 15 residues. The chain's CDR3 is CASSLETGGHGELVF. The CDR3 DNA sequence: TGTGCCAGCAGTTTGGAGACAGGGGGCCACGGGGAGCTGGTTTTT.

This clonotype was detected ten times or more. This chain links TRBV4-1 with TRBJ1-6; 7 bases line up with TRBD1. Trimming removed 4 bases from V and 7 bases from J; junction bases left unmatched: 10. The germline V gene has CDR1 MGHRA and CDR2 YSYEKL. The length of the CDR3 is 16 residues. CDR3: CASSPTGVNLNSPLHF. The CDR3 nucleotides read TGCGCCAGCAGCCCTACAGGGGTAAATCTAAATTCACCCCTCCACTTT.

This clonotype has more than one count but fewer than ten. V usage is TRBV10-1 and J usage is TRBJ1-3; TRBD1 agrees at 7 bases. The CDR3 spans 15 residues. Germline CDR1 is WNHNN and CDR2 is SYGVQD (reference sequence). The junction had 3 bases not matched to a gene; V was cut back by 2 bases and J by 2 bases. In DNA, the CDR3 is TGCGCCAGCAGTGAGCAGGGGGTTACTGGAAACACCATATATTTT. Protein product: CASSEQGVTGNTIYF.

This clonotype has ten or more counts. The V gene is TRBV9, the J gene TRBJ2-6; the D is unclear. With 4 bases removed from V and 1 base from J, the gap between germline ends came to 6 bases. This CDR3 spans 14 amino acids. Germline assignment: CDR1 SGDLS and CDR2 YYNGEE. CDR3 protein: CASSPQSGANVLTF. CDR3 nucleotides: TGTGCCAGCAGCCCTCAATCTGGGGCCAACGTCCTGACTTTC.

This clonotype showed up many times. V and J are TRBV12-3 or TRBV12-4 and TRBJ1-4, with D maybe TRBD1 (6 bases). This CDR3 comprises 17 residues. Trimming left V 2 bases short and J 0 bases short, with 13 bases between. CDR3 in amino acids: CASSLMGHLTTNEKLFF. CDR3 DNA: TGTGCCAGCAGTTTAATGGGACACCTTACAACTAATGAAAAACTGTTTTTT.

In this sample, this clonotype turned up once. V is TRBV27 and J is TRBJ1-2, with 9 bases identical to TRBD1. This CDR3 region has 13 residues. J lost 8 bases, V lost 5 bases, and 6 bases had no gene match. Germline V lookup: CDR1 MNHEY, CDR2 SMNVEV (reference sequence). The CDR3 region has the DNA TGTGCCAGCAGTCAGGGACAGGGACTCGGCTACACCTTC. Its protein product is CASSQGQGLGYTF.

This clonotype was counted many times. The chain carries TRBV19 and TRBJ2-7; D may be TRBD1 or TRBD2 (5 bases each). Trimming left V 3 bases short and J 0 bases short, with 12 bases between. In germline, CDR1 is LNHDA, CDR2 SQIVND (reference sequence). The CDR3 has 15 amino acids. The CDR3 is CASSIKPGSSYEQYF. In DNA form, the CDR3 reads TGTGCCAGTAGTATTAAGCCAGGGAGCTCCTACGAGCAGTACTTC.

The chain combines TRBV19 with TRBJ2-1, with 9 bases fitting TRBD2. The ends lost 3 bases at V and 2 bases at J; junction bases unmatched: 2. Germline values: CDR1 LNHDA, CDR2 SQIVND (reference sequence). The CDR3 totals 15 residues. CDR3 residues: CASSISSGTYNEQFF. DNA for the CDR3: TGTGCCAGTAGTATCTCTAGCGGGACCTACAATGAGCAGTTCTTC.

This clonotype was seen at least ten times. The rearrangement links TRBV5-6 to TRBJ2-4; D not resolved. Germline CDR1 and CDR2: SGHDT and YYEEEE. The CDR3 consists of 15 residues. Deletions cut 0 bases from V and 2 bases from J, with 9 bases between. The CDR3 region is CASSLVETTKNIQYF. DNA for the CDR3: TGTGCCAGCAGCTTGGTGGAGACAACCAAAAACATTCAGTACTTC.

The CDR3 region has the DNA TGTGCCAGCAGCCCCATCAGTCGCTCTGGAAACACCATATATTTT. Protein: CASSPISRSGNTIYF. The chain joins TRBV25-1 to TRBJ1-3; D gene ambiguous. The germline CDR1 and CDR2 sequences are MGHDK and SYGVNS. This CDR3 is built from 15 residues. The germline V and J ends were trimmed by 6 bases and 0 bases, with 12 bases remaining between them.

This clonotype occurred once. The chain is built from TRBV6-1 and TRBJ2-1, with TRBD2 identical over 9 bases. This CDR3 is built from 16 residues. CDR1 and CDR2 from the germline V gene are MNHNS and SASEGT. The junction had 14 bases not matched to a gene; V was cut back by 7 bases and J by 7 bases. This CDR3 is CASTQTSGAEENEQFF. CDR3 DNA sequence: TGTGCCAGCACCCAGACTAGCGGCGCTGAAGAGAATGAGCAGTTCTTC.

This clonotype was picked up many times. V gene TRBV19 combines with J gene TRBJ1-2, with 12 bases matching TRBD1. In germline, CDR1 is LNHDA, CDR2 SQIVND (reference sequence). This CDR3 has 16 amino acids. Unmatched junction bases numbered 8, after V lost 7 bases and J lost 2 bases. Here the CDR3 reads CASTTAGTGGNYGYTF. The CDR3 DNA reads as TGTGCCAGTACCACAGCCGGGACAGGGGGCAACTATGGCTACACCTTC.

The chain uses TRBV10-1 and TRBJ1-3; D is unresolved. Germline lookup yields CDR1 WNHNN and CDR2 SYGVQD (reference sequence). The CDR3 has 15 amino acids. V was trimmed by 5 bases and J by 0 bases, leaving 11 bases between them. The CDR3 spells CASSPGRSSGNTIYF. CDR3 DNA: TGCGCCAGCAGTCCAGGACGGTCCTCTGGAAACACCATATATTTT.

V is TRBV6-1 and J is TRBJ1-5; no clear D gene. The length of the CDR3 is 14 residues. CDR1 is MNHNS, CDR2 SASEGT, per germline. V lost 4 bases, J lost 0 bases, and 7 bases lay in between. This CDR3 reads CASSAEPSNQPQHF. The DNA of the CDR3 is TGTGCCAGCAGTGCAGAACCTAGCAATCAGCCCCAGCATTTT.